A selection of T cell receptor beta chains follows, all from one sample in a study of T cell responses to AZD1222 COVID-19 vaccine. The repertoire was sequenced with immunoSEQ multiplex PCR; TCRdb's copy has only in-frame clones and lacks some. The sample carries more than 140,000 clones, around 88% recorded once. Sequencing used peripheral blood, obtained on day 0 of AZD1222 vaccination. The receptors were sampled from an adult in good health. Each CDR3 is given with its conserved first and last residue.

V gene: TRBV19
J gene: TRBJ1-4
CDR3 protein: CASRDRPNEKLFF

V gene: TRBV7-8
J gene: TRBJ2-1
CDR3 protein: CASSLGGSYNEQFF

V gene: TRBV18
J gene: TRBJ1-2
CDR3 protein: CASGARGDNYGYTF

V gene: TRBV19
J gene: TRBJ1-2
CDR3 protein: CASSIGRDSYGYTF

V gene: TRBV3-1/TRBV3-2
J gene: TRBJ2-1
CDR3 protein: CASSQGTSGVNEQFF

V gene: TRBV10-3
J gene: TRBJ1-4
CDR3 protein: CAITPGGGEKLFF

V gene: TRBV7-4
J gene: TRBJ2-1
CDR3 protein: CASSLELYSYNEQFF

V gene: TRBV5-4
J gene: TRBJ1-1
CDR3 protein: CASSRSPGQGNQAFF

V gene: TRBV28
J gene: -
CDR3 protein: CASSSTPLTQYF

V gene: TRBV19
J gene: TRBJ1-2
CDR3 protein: CASQLGGLNYGYTF

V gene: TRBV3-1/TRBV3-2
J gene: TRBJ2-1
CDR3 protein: CASSQEQKFF

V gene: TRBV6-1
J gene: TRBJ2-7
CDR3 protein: CASSEVSWGAPAYEQYF

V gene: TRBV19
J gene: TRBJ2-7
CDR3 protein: CASSVPGQGGEQYF

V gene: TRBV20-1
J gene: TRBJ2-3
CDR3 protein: CSASRGRQITDTQYF

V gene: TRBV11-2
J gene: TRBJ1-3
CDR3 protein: CASRLRAGSGNTIYF

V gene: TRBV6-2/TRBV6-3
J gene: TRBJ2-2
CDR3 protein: CASSYLAGGTGELFF

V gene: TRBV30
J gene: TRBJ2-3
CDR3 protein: CAWSRREKDTQYF

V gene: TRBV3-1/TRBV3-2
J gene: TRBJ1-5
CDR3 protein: CASSSRGSNQPQHF